The sequence of this T cell receptor (beta chain) was determined in a study of CD8 T cells in Susac syndrome. The CDR3 has 16 residues. V dropped 4 bases and J dropped 4 bases, with 19 bases sitting between them. The germline V gene encodes CDR1 MDHEN and CDR2 SYDVKM. Random hexamers primed reverse transcription of about 0.5 to 1 ug RNA. Amplification of TCR beta CDR3 was carried out by immunoSEQ multiplex PCR, which covered 54 Vbeta and 13 Jbeta segments. TCRdb redid the calling of the immunoSEQ multiplex PCR reads with MiXCR, one entry per CDR3 protein. The top ten hold roughly 0.17% of the sample, which has around 300,000 distinct CDR3 sequences, 89% seen once. Sequencing of TCR beta covered CD8+ and CD4+ T cells obtained from blood. Patients with stable or active relapsing-remitting disease, all of them treatment-naive, made up the multiple sclerosis controls. CD8+ and CD4+ T cells were negatively isolated; TEMRA cells were FACS-enriched.

This clonotype was sampled from a human donor with multiple sclerosis. This sequence joins TRBV28 and TRBJ1-1; D gene unclear. Material for sequencing was CD8+ T cells from PBMCs. The CDR3 DNA follows: TGTGCCAGCAGTTCTATGGAACTCCTACGGTTCACTGAAGCTTTCTTT. It encodes CASSSMELLRFTEAFF.